This entry features one T cell receptor (beta chain) sequence. The data were taken from a study of blood T cell repertoires in COVID-19. Losses at the gene ends were 1 base for V and 6 bases for J; bases not matched to a gene: 5. From germline, CDR1 is LGHDT and CDR2 YNNKEL (reference sequence). CDR3 length equals 15 residues. Only in-frame clones appear in the TCRdb table, and some are missing; sequencing was by immunoSEQ multiplex PCR. Among tens of thousands of clones listed, roughly 85% were seen once. This rearrangement joins TRBV3-1 (or the pseudogene TRBV3-2) to TRBJ2-3; 9 bases align to TRBD2. This clonotype originated in a human donor in a cohort sampled during active or convalescent COVID-19. Sequenced input: peripheral blood. The CDR3 sequence: CASSQGLAGTDTQYF. The CDR3 DNA sequence: TGTGCCAGCAGCCAAGGTCTAGCGGGGACTGATACGCAGTATTTT.